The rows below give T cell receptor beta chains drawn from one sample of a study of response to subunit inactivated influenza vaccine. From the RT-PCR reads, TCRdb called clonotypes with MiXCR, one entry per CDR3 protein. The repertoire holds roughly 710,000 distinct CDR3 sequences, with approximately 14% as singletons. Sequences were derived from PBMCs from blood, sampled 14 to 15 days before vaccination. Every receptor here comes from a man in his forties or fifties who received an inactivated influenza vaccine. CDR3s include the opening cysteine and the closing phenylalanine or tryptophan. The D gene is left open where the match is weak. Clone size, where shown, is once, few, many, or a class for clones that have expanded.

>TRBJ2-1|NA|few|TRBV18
TGTGCCAGCTCACATGGGATGGATGAGCAGTTCTTC
CASSHGMDEQFF
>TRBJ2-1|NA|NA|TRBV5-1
TGCGCCAGCAGCGTCTCCGGGACTGGCTCCTACAATGAGCAGTTCTTC
CASSVSGTGSYNEQFF
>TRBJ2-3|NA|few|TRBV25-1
TGTGCCAGCAGCCCATTTCTTGGCAGGGGGGGCACAGATACGCAGTATTTT
CASSPFLGRGGTDTQYF
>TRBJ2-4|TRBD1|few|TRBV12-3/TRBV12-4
TGTGCCAGCAGTTATACAGGGGGCCAAGCCAAAAACATTCAGTACTTC
CASSYTGGQAKNIQYF
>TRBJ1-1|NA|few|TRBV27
TGTGCCAGCAGTTTATCTCGGACACCGAACACTGAAGCTTTCTTT
CASSLSRTPNTEAFF
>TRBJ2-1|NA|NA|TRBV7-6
TGTGCCAGCAGCTTAGAGCCTGGCTACAATGAGCAGTTCTTC
CASSLEPGYNEQFF
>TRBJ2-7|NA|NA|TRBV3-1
TGTGCCAGCAGCCCCTCCGGGACATCATCCTACGAGCAGTACTTC
CASSPSGTSSYEQYF
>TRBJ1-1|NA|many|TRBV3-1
TGTGCCAGCAGCTTACCCGGCACCACTGAAGCTTTCTTT
CASSLPGTTEAFF
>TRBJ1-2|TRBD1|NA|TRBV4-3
TGCGCCAGCAGCCAAGATAGCACAGGGGACTATGGCTACACCTTC
CASSQDSTGDYGYTF
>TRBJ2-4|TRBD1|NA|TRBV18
TGTGCCAGCTCCCCCCAGGGGGATCCCAAAAACATTCAGTACTTC
CASSPQGDPKNIQYF
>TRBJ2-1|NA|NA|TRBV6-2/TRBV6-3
TGTGCCAGCATGAGCGGCATGAGCAATGAGCAGTTCTTC
CASMSGMSNEQFF
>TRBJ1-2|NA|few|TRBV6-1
TGTGCCAGCAGTGAATCGGGCAGAGCCTATGGCTACACCTTC
CASSESGRAYGYTF
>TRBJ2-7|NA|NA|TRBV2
TGTGCCAGCCTCAGGGGAAGGGAGCAGTACTTC
CASLRGREQYF
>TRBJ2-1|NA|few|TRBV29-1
TGCAGCGTTGGGCATAGGGCCAATGAGCAGTTCTTC
CSVGHRANEQFF
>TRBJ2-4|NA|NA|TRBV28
TGTGCCAGCAGCTCCGGTGGGCAGCTTAAAAACATTCAGTACTTC
CASSSGGQLKNIQYF
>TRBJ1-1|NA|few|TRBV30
TGTGCCTGGAGTAGACGGACTGAAGCTTTCTTT
CAWSRRTEAFF
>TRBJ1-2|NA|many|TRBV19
TGTGCCAGTAAATTATCCGGAGGGTTCTATGGCTACACCTTC
CASKLSGGFYGYTF
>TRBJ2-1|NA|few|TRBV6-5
TGTGCCAGCAGTTACGACCTAGCCTCCAATGAGCAGTTCTTC
CASSYDLASNEQFF
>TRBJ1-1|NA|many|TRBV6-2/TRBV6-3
TGTGCCAGCAGTGCCCGAGCGGGGCGAGGGACTGAAGCTTTCTTT
CASSARAGRGTEAFF
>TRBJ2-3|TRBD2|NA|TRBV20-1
TGCAGTGCTAGGCAGACTAGCGGGAGCACAGATACGCAGTATTTT
CSARQTSGSTDTQYF
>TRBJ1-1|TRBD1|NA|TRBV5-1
TGCGCCAGCACTTCGACAGGGCTGGGTACTGAAGCTTTCTTT
CASTSTGLGTEAFF
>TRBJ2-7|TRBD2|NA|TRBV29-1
TGCAGCGTTGACGGGGGGGCGCGAGAGCAGTACTTC
CSVDGGAREQYF
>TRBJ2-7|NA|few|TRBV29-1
TGCAGCGTTAGGGACGGAGCCTCCTACGAGCAGTACTTC
CSVRDGASYEQYF
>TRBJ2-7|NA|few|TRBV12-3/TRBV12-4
TGTGCCAGCAGGATTGGCCGGAGTACCTACGAGCAGTACTTC
CASRIGRSTYEQYF
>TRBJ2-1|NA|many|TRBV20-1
TGCAGTGCTAGACCCCCTAGCAGCTACAATGAGCAGTTCTTC
CSARPPSSYNEQFF
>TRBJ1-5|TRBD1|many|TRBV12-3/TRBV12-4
TGTGCCAGCAGTTTACGCGGGACAGGATTCAATCAGCCCCAGCATTTT
CASSLRGTGFNQPQHF
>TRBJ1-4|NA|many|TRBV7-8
TGTGCCAGCAGCTTAGCGGTACAGCCTAATGAAAAACTGTTTTTT
CASSLAVQPNEKLFF
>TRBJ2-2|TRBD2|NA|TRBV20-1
TGCTGCGCTAGAGGTGCACTAGCGATGAACACCGGGGAGCTGTTTTTT
CCARGALAMNTGELFF
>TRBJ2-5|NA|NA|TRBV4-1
TGCGCCAGCAGCCAAGATCAAAGCGGGCAAGAGACCCAGTACTTC
CASSQDQSGQETQYF